This TCR beta chain was captured in a study of Ad26.COV2.S vaccination and SARS-CoV-2 variants. The treatment: 15 to 20 received Ad26.COV2.S at low or high dose, single or two shots; 5 received placebo; per-sample allocation not given. Sampling was done on day 63 after the first vaccine or placebo injection. Produced via immunoSEQ multiplex PCR; TCRdb's table is partial and in-frame only. The table shows approximately 280,000 clones, with 70% to 90% occurring only once. This sample comprised peripheral blood, obtained in a trial of Ad26.COV2.S vaccine versus placebo. The sequence was collected from a person aged 18-60 years who received the Ad26.COV2.S COVID-19 vaccine or a placebo.

The CDR3 bases are TGTGCCAGCACCCCGCCCAAAGGGACTGGGGCCAACGTCCTGACTTTC. Residues: CASTPPKGTGANVLTF. The chain links TRBV7-9 to TRBJ2-6; D gene uncertain. Germline values: CDR1 SEHNR, CDR2 FQNEAQ (reference sequence). The V end was cut by 7 bases, the J end by 2 bases, with 15 bases between. CDR3 size: 16 residues.